The 19 T cell receptor beta chains below come from one sample, sequenced in a study of T-cell reconstitution after alpha-beta-depleted transplantation in children. Unique molecular identifiers featured in how the TCRbeta library was prepared. TCRdb re-derived calls from the PCR reads in MiXCR, one entry per CDR3 protein. In the table there are hundreds of thousands of distinct CDR3 sequences, approximately 16% of which are singletons. The material sequenced was PBMCs from the stem cell graft donor, taken from the stem cell graft. The receptors were sampled from a human donor who donated a stem cell graft to a child with acute myeloid leukemia.

This clonotype was detected a few times. The chain links TRBV20-1 to TRBJ1-1, with 10 bases aligning to TRBD1. The CDR3 is 14 amino acids. The V gene's germline CDR1 is DFQATT and CDR2 SNEGSKA (reference sequence). V lost 6 bases and J lost 3; bases outside the gene matches: 7. CDR3 in amino acids: CSADRQGADTEAFF. The CDR3 DNA is TGCAGTGCCGACCGACAGGGGGCGGACACTGAAGCTTTCTTT.

This clonotype was counted many times. The chain joins TRBV20-1 to TRBJ2-7; D is ambiguous. The CDR3 contains 13 residues. CDR1 and CDR2 (germline): DFQATT, SNEGSKA (reference sequence). CDR3 nucleotide sequence: TGCAGCCTCCAACCCGGTTACTCCTACGAGCAGTACGTC. This sequence encodes CSLQPGYSYEQYV.

Ten or more counts support this clonotype. The chain uses TRBV20-1 and TRBJ2-5, with 7 bases matching TRBD1. CDR1 and CDR2 from the germline V gene are DFQATT and SNEGSKA (reference sequence). V was pared by 5 bases and J by 4 bases, with 4 bases of the junction left unmatched. The CDR3 is made up of 12 amino acids. The CDR3 is CSAPTGSETQYF. CDR3 sequence (DNA): TGCAGTGCTCCGACAGGGTCAGAGACCCAGTACTTC.

This clonotype was picked up many times. V gene TRBV29-1 combines with J gene TRBJ2-3, with 13 bases fitting TRBD2. The CDR3 contains 14 residues. Germline assignment: CDR1 SQVTM and CDR2 ANQGSEA. V was clipped by 7 bases and J by 3 bases; unmatched bases: 4. DNA for the CDR3: TGCAGCGGAGCGGGACTAGCGGGGACAGATACGCAGTATTTT. Protein product: CSGAGLAGTDTQYF.

Remarks on this clonotype: A much larger clone differs from this one at a single base, so this may be a read error. The conserved final phenylalanine or tryptophan is absent from the CDR3, which likely points to a read error. The gene calls are TRBV20-1 and TRBJ2-5; D tentatively fits TRBD1 or TRBD2 (5 bases each). V lost 5 bases to trimming and J lost 0 bases, with 10 bases between them. Germline-derived CDR1 and CDR2 are DFQATT and SNEGSKA (reference sequence). The CDR3 consists of 13 residues. The CDR3 is CSARDVNQETQYL. CDR3 coding DNA: TGCAGTGCTCGGGACGTAAACCAAGAGACCCAGTACCTC.

The V and J genes are TRBV5-1 and TRBJ2-5; D not certain. Trimming left V 0 bases short and J 2 bases short, with 14 bases between. The CDR3 consists of 16 residues. Germline values: CDR1 SGHRS, CDR2 YFSETQ. CDR3 in DNA: TGCGCCAGCAGCTTGGGTGGTTCGACGGAACAAGAGACCCAGTACTTC. Amino acids: CASSLGGSTEQETQYF.

This clonotype was seen repeatedly, ten times or more. This chain links TRBV12-3 or TRBV12-4 with TRBJ2-7; D is ambiguous. V lost 5 bases and J 5 bases, leaving 10 bases between the germline ends. CDR3 size: 12 residues. In DNA form, the CDR3 reads TGTGCCAGCAGTCTTATCGGTAACGAGCAGTACTTC. This sequence encodes CASSLIGNEQYF.

Many counts were recorded for this clonotype. The chain uses TRBV20-1 and TRBJ2-1, with D unresolved. The CDR3 has 13 amino acids. Germline loops: CDR1 DFQATT, CDR2 SNEGSKA (reference sequence). Trimming shortened V by 4 bases and J by 4 bases, and 11 bases separated the two germline ends. CDR3 residues: CSATRTPYNEQFF. The CDR3 DNA sequence: TGCAGTGCTACTCGAACCCCTTACAATGAGCAGTTCTTC.

This clonotype has only a few counts. The gene calls are TRBV6-2 or TRBV6-3 and TRBJ2-3; TRBD1 agrees at 9 bases. Germline V gives CDR1 MNHEY, CDR2 SVGEGT. The V segment lost 5 bases and the J segment 5 bases; nucleotides outside the gene matches: 14. CDR3 length: 17 residues. CDR3 region: CASSLLSGTGKGDTQYF. CDR3 DNA sequence: TGTGCCAGCAGTCTTTTGTCCGGGACAGGGAAAGGAGATACGCAGTATTTT.

There are a few counts of this clonotype. This may stem from a read error, because a much larger clone lies one nucleotide away. The chain carries TRBV20-1 and TRBJ2-5; possible D gene TRBD1, 6 bases. The CDR3 consists of 12 residues. In germline, CDR1 is DFQATT, CDR2 SNEGSKA (reference sequence). Trimming stripped 5 bases from V and 5 bases from J, with 12 bases between. CDR3 DNA: TGCAGTGCTGAGGGGGTCGGGGAGACCCAGTACTTC. The encoded protein is CSAEGVGETQYF.

This clonotype has ten or more counts. The V gene is TRBV5-1, the J gene TRBJ2-3; D may be TRBD2 (5 bases). The germline gives CDR1 SGHRS, CDR2 YFSETQ. There are 14 residues in the CDR3. Trimming took 4 bases from V and 0 from J, leaving 9 bases between them. CDR3 loop: CASSLSGSTDTQYF. CDR3 nucleotide sequence: TGCGCCAGCAGCCTATCGGGGAGCACAGATACGCAGTATTTT.

There are many counts of this clonotype. The chain combines TRBV20-1 with TRBJ1-6, with 9 positions matching TRBD1. From germline, CDR1 is DFQATT and CDR2 SNEGSKA (reference sequence). The junction had 4 bases not matched to a gene; V was cut back by 1 base and J by 9 bases. CDR3 length: 14 residues. In nucleotides, the CDR3 is TGCAGTGCTAGAGTCACAGGGGGCGGTTCACCCCTCCACTTT. This sequence encodes CSARVTGGGSPLHF.

This clonotype has a count of ten or more. This rearrangement joins TRBV5-1 to TRBJ2-1, with D uncertain. CDR3 length: 14 amino acids. CDR1 and CDR2 from the germline V gene are SGHRS and YFSETQ. V lost 0 bases, J lost 6 bases, and 10 bases lay in between. CDR3 bases: TGCGCCAGCAGCTTGGCCCTTGCTCGCAATGAGCAGTTCTTC. It yields the protein CASSLALARNEQFF.

In this sample, this clonotype turned up a few times. The V gene is TRBV5-1, the J gene TRBJ2-3; 7 nucleotides match TRBD1. The V gene end was trimmed by 7 bases and the J gene end by 2 bases; junction bases not matched to a gene: 7. The CDR3 runs to 14 residues. Per germline, CDR1 SGHRS and CDR2 YFSETQ. CDR3 bases: TGCGCCAGCTCCACGGACAGGATCACAGATACGCAGTATTTT. Its protein product is CASSTDRITDTQYF. Looking up the rest from reference TRBV5-1 and TRBJ2-3 gives the full variable domain: KAGVTQTPRYLIKTRGQQVTLSCSPISGHRSVSWYQQTPGQGLQFLFEYFSETQRNKGNFPGRFSGRQFSNSRSEMNVSTLELGDSALYLCASSTDRITDTQYFGPGTRLTVL.

V usage is TRBV11-3 and J usage is TRBJ2-3; 8 bases fit TRBD2. Germline assignment: CDR1 SGHNT and CDR2 YENEEA. The CDR3 totals 16 residues. Trimming took 1 base from V and 4 from J; bases not matched to a gene: 7. CDR3 coding DNA: TGTGCCAGCAGCTTAGGGAGGACTAGCCGCGCAGATACGCAGTATTTT. Protein: CASSLGRTSRADTQYF.

This clonotype was seen repeatedly, ten times or more. This chain joins TRBV6-5 and TRBJ1-2, with 10 positions matching TRBD1. With 2 bases clipped from V and 4 bases from J, the junction kept 4 bases outside the gene matches. The V gene's germline CDR1 is MNHEY and CDR2 SVGAGI. The CDR3 length is 15 residues. CDR3 sequence reads: CASSYRGQGTYGYTF. Written as DNA, the CDR3 is TGTGCCAGCAGTTACCGGGGACAGGGGACCTATGGCTACACCTTC.

The gene calls are TRBV11-2 and TRBJ2-1; 10 nucleotides agree with TRBD2. V was pared by 6 bases and J by 4 bases, with 9 bases of the junction left unmatched. Germline V lookup: CDR1 SGHAT, CDR2 FQNNGV. There are 16 residues in the CDR3. CDR3 residues: CASSRTAGGIYNEQFF. CDR3 coding DNA: TGTGCCAGCAGTCGAACAGCGGGGGGGATATACAATGAGCAGTTCTTC.

This clonotype has a count of ten or more. V gene TRBV5-6 combines with J gene TRBJ1-1, with D perhaps matching TRBD1 (6 bases). Trimming removed 4 bases at V and 3 bases at J, with 19 bases between. The CDR3 contains 16 residues. Germline assignment: CDR1 SGHDT and CDR2 YYEEEE. For the CDR3, the DNA is TGTGCCAGCAGCAACGCCCCGGGGGGCGTCTACACTGAAGCTTTCTTT. Its protein product is CASSNAPGGVYTEAFF.

Note on this clonotype: A much larger clone sits a single nucleotide away, making a read error possible. The V and J genes are TRBV4-2 and TRBJ2-1; D might be TRBD2 (6 bases). CDR3 size: 14 residues. The germline gives CDR1 LGHNA, CDR2 YNFKEQ. The CDR3 DNA is TGTGCCAACAGCCAAGGAGGGAATAACAATGAGCAGTTCTTC. This translates into CANSQGGNNNEQFF.